The T cell receptor (beta chain) described here comes from a study of blood T cells in healthy people across ages. Study-wide points: Whereas aged donors had fewer naive CD4+ cells, long-lived donors had more of them and higher diversity. Roughly linear age-related decline in beta diversity appeared, significant by age about 37.

CDR1 is SGHAT and CDR2 is FQNNGV in the germline V gene. The CDR3 is 13 amino acids. The authors ran a second PCR of 7 to 11 cycles using a sample-barcoded 5' primer and a J-beta primer mix. TCRdb processed the 5' RACE reads anew with MiXCR; each CDR3 protein has one entry. This repertoire shows about 720,000 distinct CDR3 sequences, roughly 20% found once; its top ten account for under 25%. This clonotype was picked up a small number of times. Its antigen is unknown. Isolating PBMCs gave at least 6.5 million of these cells per sample. This clonotype originated in a man between 65 and 85 years old in good health. The specimen sequenced was blood. The rearrangement joins TRBV11-2 to TRBJ2-5; D not resolved. The DNA end is a closer match to TRBJ2-7, so the J assignment may be wrong. In nucleotides, the CDR3 is TGTGCCAGCAGCTTACCGGCTTCCTACGAGCAGTACTTC. Amino acids: CASSLPASYEQYF.